The rows below give T cell receptor beta chains drawn from one sample of a study of Ad26.COV2.S vaccination and SARS-CoV-2 variants. Using immunoSEQ multiplex PCR, the repertoire was profiled, and TCRdb retains in-frame clones only, with some absent. The sample gives about 480,000 clones, roughly 89% of which show up once; more than 10% is in the top ten. The source material was peripheral blood, sampled in a trial of Ad26.COV2.S vaccine versus placebo. The source is a person between 18 and 65 years old who received the Ad26.COV2.S COVID-19 vaccine or a placebo. The CDR3 runs from the conserved cysteine through the conserved F or W. The D gene is left open where the match is weak. Where a row states a size, it is once, few, many or the class of an expanded clone; other rows omit it.

v_call,j_call,clone_size,d_call,cdr3_nt,cdr3_aa
TRBV5-4,TRBJ2-1,-,TRBD1,TGTGCCAGCAGCCCGGACAGGCCCCAAAGCTCCTACAATGAGCAGTTCTTC,CASSPDRPQSSYNEQFF
TRBV7-2,TRBJ1-5,-,-,TGTGCCAGCAGCTTAGTCAGGGTTCCTACTCAGCCCCAGCATTTT,CASSLVRVPTQPQHF
TRBV27,TRBJ2-7,-,-,TGTGCCAGCAGTTTACGAGGGGTAGCGGCTTACGAGCAGTACTTC,CASSLRGVAAYEQYF
TRBV29-1,TRBJ2-7,-,TRBD2,TGCAGCGTTGAAGGGGCACCGGGACTAGCTTCACATGAGCAGTACTTC,CSVEGAPGLASHEQYF
TRBV28,TRBJ1-1,once,TRBD1,TGTGCCAGCAGTTTACCAGGGGGGAACACTGAAGCTTTCTTT,CASSLPGGNTEAFF
TRBV19,TRBJ2-2,-,-,TGTGCCAGTAGTATAGCAATGGACACCGGGGAGCTGTTTTTT,CASSIAMDTGELFF
TRBV19,TRBJ1-5,-,-,TGTGCCAGTAGTATAGGACAGGTCTATCAGCCCCAGCATTTT,CASSIGQVYQPQHF
TRBV9,TRBJ2-1,once,-,TGTGCCAGCAGCGTAGGTGAAGGGCTGGGGACCAAGGCGGTCAATGAGCAGTTCTTC,CASSVGEGLGTKAVNEQFF
TRBV20-1,TRBJ1-1,-,-,TGCAGTGCAGTTGAAGCTTTCTTT,CSAVEAFF
TRBV19,TRBJ1-5,-,-,TGTGCCAGTAGTATGGGAGCAGGGGGCAATCAGCCCCAGCATTTT,CASSMGAGGNQPQHF
TRBV7-9,TRBJ2-1,-,-,TGTGCCAGCAGCTCTTACCCCCCGGGTGAGCAGTTCTTC,CASSSYPPGEQFF
TRBV2,TRBJ2-7,once,-,TGTGCCAGCAGTGACCAGATTTACGAGCAGTACTTC,CASSDQIYEQYF
TRBV4-2,TRBJ1-6,once,-,TGTGCCAGCAGCCAAGAGAACAGGGACTTCAATTCACCCCTCCACTTT,CASSQENRDFNSPLHF
TRBV5-5,TRBJ2-1,-,TRBD2,TGTGCCAGCAGCCCCGGGACTATCAATGAGCAGTTCTTC,CASSPGTINEQFF
TRBV13,TRBJ1-3,-,-,TGTGCCAGCAGCTACAGAGCCTCTGGAAACACCATATATTTT,CASSYRASGNTIYF
TRBV27,TRBJ1-6,-,-,TGTGCCAGCAGTAGGGGGGGGCCGGTAAATTCACCCCTCCACTTT,CASSRGGPVNSPLHF
TRBV4-3,TRBJ2-1,-,-,TGCGCCAGCAGCCAAGGGGACGTAGGGTACAATGAGCAGTTCTTC,CASSQGDVGYNEQFF
TRBV9,TRBJ1-1,-,TRBD1,TGTGCCAGCAGCGTGGGGACAGGAAGTAACACTGAAGCTTTCTTT,CASSVGTGSNTEAFF
TRBV7-9,TRBJ2-2,-,-,TGTGCCAGCAGCTCCGGGACTCCAACCGGGGAGCTGTTTTTT,CASSSGTPTGELFF
TRBV7-8,TRBJ1-3,few,-,TGTGCCAGCGGAATTCTGAGTGGCCGAAGCTCTGGAAACACCATATATTTT,CASGILSGRSSGNTIYF
TRBV6-1,TRBJ2-6,-,-,TGTGCCAGCAGGGAAGGGGGTTCTGGGGCCAACGTCCTGACTTTC,CASREGGSGANVLTF
TRBV7-9,TRBJ2-7,-,TRBD2,TGTGCCAGCAGCTTTTCGGGAGGGTTTTCCTACGAGCAGTACTTC,CASSFSGGFSYEQYF
TRBV12-5,TRBJ2-1,-,-,TGTGCTAGTGGACCAAACACAGGGTATGGCTACAATGAGCAGTTCTTC,CASGPNTGYGYNEQFF
TRBV6-5,TRBJ2-2,-,-,TGTGCCAGCAGTCCGCTGTCTAGCTTCACCGGGGAGCTGTTTTTT,CASSPLSSFTGELFF
TRBV5-1,TRBJ1-1,-,-,TGCGCCAGCAGCTTGACAGGGTCGAACACTGAAGCTTTCTTT,CASSLTGSNTEAFF
TRBV9,TRBJ2-6,-,TRBD1,TGTGCCAGCAGCGCCCGGGACAGGGCTGTGGGTGGGGCCAACGTCCTGACTTTC,CASSARDRAVGGANVLTF
TRBV20-1,TRBJ2-1,-,TRBD2,TGCAGTGCTAGTCCCTCAGCGGGAGATGAGCAGTTCTTC,CSASPSAGDEQFF
TRBV2,TRBJ2-2,once,-,TGTGCCAGCAGTGACCCGCGCAGGAACACCGGGGAGCTGTTTTTT,CASSDPRRNTGELFF